These T cell receptor beta chains were read from a single sample in a study of OX40 agonist ivuxolimab in advanced cancers. Data came from immunoSEQ multiplex PCR; TCRdb stores just in-frame clones and leaves some out. The sample yields roughly 36,000 clones, approximately 90% seen once. The sample consisted of CD4+ or CD8+ T cells sorted from blood, taken in a trial of the OX40 agonist ivuxolimab. These receptors were collected from an adult with an advanced solid tumor such as melanoma, head and neck, liver or kidney cancer. CDR3s include the opening cysteine and the closing phenylalanine or tryptophan. The order of the fields is V gene, J gene, CDR3 protein.

TRBV28	TRBJ2-7	CASSRDRGPSYEQYF
TRBV27	TRBJ2-1	CASVGLAGNEQFF
TRBV13	TRBJ2-3	CASSPDARGDTQYF
TRBV6-6	TRBJ2-3	CASSWSSGSPDTQYF
TRBV11-2	TRBJ1-2	CASSSTPGGIVGGYTF
TRBV9	TRBJ2-7	CASSVGPRGPEQYF
TRBV7-6	TRBJ1-1	CASSQQGANTEAFF
TRBV7-8	TRBJ2-7	CASSLSGQGYFGEQYF
TRBV7-2	TRBJ2-1	CASSPNPSYNEQFF
TRBV5-1	TRBJ1-2	CASSLETGTRGYTF
TRBV15	TRBJ1-5	CATSRDFAASSDQPQHF
TRBV25-1	TRBJ1-2	CASQTGAGGYTF
TRBV5-4	TRBJ2-1	CASSLGGGLALYNEQFF
TRBV5-1	TRBJ2-1	CASSLAAELVTAEQFF
TRBV5-6	TRBJ1-5	CASSLGQGRQPQHF
TRBV11-2	TRBJ1-1	CASGLGRGRTEAFF
TRBV6-6	TRBJ2-7	CASSYRYEQYF
TRBV7-3	TRBJ1-3	CASSPGLGNTIYF
TRBV6-5	TRBJ1-2	CASRPRHLYGYTF
TRBV30	TRBJ2-5	CAWSVVQTQYF
TRBV10-3	TRBJ1-4	CAISVGQGDEKLFF
TRBV5-1	TRBJ2-1	CASSIQTSNNEQFF
TRBV29-1	TRBJ2-7	CSGGGPPSYEQYF
TRBV28	TRBJ1-5	CATSRGDRDIQPQHF